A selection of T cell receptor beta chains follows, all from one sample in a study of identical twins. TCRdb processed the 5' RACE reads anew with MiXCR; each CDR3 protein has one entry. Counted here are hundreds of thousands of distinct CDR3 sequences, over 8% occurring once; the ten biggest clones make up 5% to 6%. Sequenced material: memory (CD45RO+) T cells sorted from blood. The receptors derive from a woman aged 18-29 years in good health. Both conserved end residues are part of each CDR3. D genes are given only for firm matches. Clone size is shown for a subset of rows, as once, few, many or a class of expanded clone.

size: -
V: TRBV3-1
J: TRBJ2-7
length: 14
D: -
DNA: TGTGCCAGCAGCGGCGGTGGGAGCTCCTACGAGCAGTACTTC
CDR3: CASSGGGSSYEQYF

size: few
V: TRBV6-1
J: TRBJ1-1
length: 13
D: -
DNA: TGTGCCAGCAGGGAACGAGGGACCACTGAAGCTTTCTTT
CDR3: CASRERGTTEAFF

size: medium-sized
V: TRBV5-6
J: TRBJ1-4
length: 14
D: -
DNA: TGTGCCAGCAGCCCGAGTGTACTAGACGAAAAACTGTTTTTT
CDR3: CASSPSVLDEKLFF

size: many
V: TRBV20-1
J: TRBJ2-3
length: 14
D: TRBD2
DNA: TGCAGTGCGGACCGGACTAGCGCAGGAGGTACGCAGTATTTT
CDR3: CSADRTSAGGTQYF

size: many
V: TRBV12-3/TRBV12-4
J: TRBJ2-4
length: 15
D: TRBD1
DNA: TGTGCCAGCAGTCCCGGGACAGGAGTCAAAAACATTCAGTACTTC
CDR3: CASSPGTGVKNIQYF

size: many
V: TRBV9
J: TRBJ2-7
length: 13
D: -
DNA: TGTGCCAGCAGCGTAATTGAGGGCGGCGAGCAGTACTTC
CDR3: CASSVIEGGEQYF

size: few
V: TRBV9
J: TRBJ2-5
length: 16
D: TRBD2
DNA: TGTGCCAGCAGCGTAGGGCTAGCGGGAGTTGGAGAGACCCAGTACTTC
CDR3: CASSVGLAGVGETQYF

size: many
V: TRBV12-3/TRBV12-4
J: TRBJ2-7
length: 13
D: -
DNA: TGTGCCAGCAGTTTGGGGCAGACCTACGAGCAGTACTTC
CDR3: CASSLGQTYEQYF

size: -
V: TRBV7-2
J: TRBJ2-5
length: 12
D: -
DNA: TGTGCCAGCAGCCGCCCCCGAGAGACCCAGTACTTC
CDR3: CASSRPRETQYF

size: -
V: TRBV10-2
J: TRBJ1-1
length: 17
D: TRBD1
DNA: TGCGCCAGCAGCGCGAGACAGGGGGCCGTTCGTAACACTGAAGCTTTCTTT
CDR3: CASSARQGAVRNTEAFF

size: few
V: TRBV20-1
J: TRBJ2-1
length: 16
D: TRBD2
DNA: TGCAGTGCTAGAGAAATAGCGGGGGGAACCTACAATGAGCAGTTCTTC
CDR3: CSAREIAGGTYNEQFF

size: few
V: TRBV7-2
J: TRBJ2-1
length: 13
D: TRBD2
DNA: TGTGCCAGCACGCTAGCGGCCTACAATGAGCAGTTCTTC
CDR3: CASTLAAYNEQFF

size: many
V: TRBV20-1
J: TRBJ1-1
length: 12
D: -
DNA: TGCAGTGCTAGAGATGTCAACACTGAAGCTTTCTTT
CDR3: CSARDVNTEAFF

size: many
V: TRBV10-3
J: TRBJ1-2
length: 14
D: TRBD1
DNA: TGTGCCATCAGTGAGTCGGGGACAGTTTTCGGCTACACCTTC
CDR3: CAISESGTVFGYTF

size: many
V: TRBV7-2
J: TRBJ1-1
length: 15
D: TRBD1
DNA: TGTGCCAGCAGCTTATGGGACAGGGAGGACACTGAAGCTTTCTTT
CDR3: CASSLWDREDTEAFF

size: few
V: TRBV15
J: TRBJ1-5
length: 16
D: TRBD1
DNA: TGTGCCACCAGCCCAAGCGGGACAGGAGGGGTTCAGCCCCAGCATTTT
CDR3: CATSPSGTGGVQPQHF

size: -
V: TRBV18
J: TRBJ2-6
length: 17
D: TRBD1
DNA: TGTGCCAGCTCGCCGACAGGGGCCGCCTCTGGGGCCAACGTCCTGACTTTC
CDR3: CASSPTGAASGANVLTF

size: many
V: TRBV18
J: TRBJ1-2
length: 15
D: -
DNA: TGTGCCAGCTCACCACCGGGGGGAGGCGCCTATGGCTACACCTTC
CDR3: CASSPPGGGAYGYTF

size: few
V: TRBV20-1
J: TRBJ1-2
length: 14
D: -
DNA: TGCAGTGCTAGAGATTTGGGGCATCTGGAGGACTACACCTTC
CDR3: CSARDLGHLEDYTF

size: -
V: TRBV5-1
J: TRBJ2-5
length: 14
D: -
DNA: TGCGCCAGCAGCTTGGTTGTGGGAGTGGGTGCCCAGTACTTC
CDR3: CASSLVVGVGAQYF

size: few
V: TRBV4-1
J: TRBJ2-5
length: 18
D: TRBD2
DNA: TGCGCCAGCAGCCAAGGGCAGGGACTAGGAGTTTTCCAAGAGACCCAGTACTTC
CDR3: CASSQGQGLGVFQETQYF

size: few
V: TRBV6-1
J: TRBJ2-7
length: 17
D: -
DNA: TGTGCCAGCAGTCTGAGGGCCTCGGGGACTCACCTCTACGAGCAGTACTTC
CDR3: CASSLRASGTHLYEQYF

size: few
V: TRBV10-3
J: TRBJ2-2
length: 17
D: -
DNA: TGTGCCATCAGTGCGGAGCCGATCCGCGGGAACACCGGGGAGCTGTTTTTT
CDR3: CAISAEPIRGNTGELFF

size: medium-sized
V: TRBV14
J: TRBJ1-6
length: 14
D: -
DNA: TGTGCCAGCAGCCAAGATAGGGGGTCGACACCCCTCCACTTT
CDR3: CASSQDRGSTPLHF

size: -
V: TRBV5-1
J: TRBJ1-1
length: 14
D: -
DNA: TGCGCCAGCAGCTTGGATGGACTTCACACTGAAGCTTTCTTT
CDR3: CASSLDGLHTEAFF

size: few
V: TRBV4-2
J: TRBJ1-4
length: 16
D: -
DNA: TGTGCCAGCAGCCAAGATCGGGTCCCAACTAATGAAAAACTGTTTTTT
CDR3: CASSQDRVPTNEKLFF

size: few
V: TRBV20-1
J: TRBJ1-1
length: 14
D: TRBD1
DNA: TGCAGTGCTCCCAGACAGGGCGGATGGACTGAAGCTTTCTTT
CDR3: CSAPRQGGWTEAFF

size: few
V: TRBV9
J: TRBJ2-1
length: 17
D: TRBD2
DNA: TGTGCCAGCAGCGTATCAGTGGGGACTACCCATGGGAATGAGCAGTTCTTC
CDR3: CASSVSVGTTHGNEQFF

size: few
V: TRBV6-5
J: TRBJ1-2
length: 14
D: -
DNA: TGTGCCAGCAGTTACTCGAGCAGGAAAGGTGGCTACACCTTC
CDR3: CASSYSSRKGGYTF

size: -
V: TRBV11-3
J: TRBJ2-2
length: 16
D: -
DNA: TGTGCCAGCAGCTTAAGATTCGGACGGGCCACCGGGGAGCTGTTTTTT
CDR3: CASSLRFGRATGELFF

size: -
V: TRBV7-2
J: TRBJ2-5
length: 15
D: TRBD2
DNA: TGTGCCAGCAGGCGGACTAGCGGGAGTTGGGAGACCCAGTACTTC
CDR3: CASRRTSGSWETQYF

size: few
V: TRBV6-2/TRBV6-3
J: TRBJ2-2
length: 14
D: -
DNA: TGTGCCAGCAGTAGGATCAGGGGCACCGGGGAGCTGTTTTTT
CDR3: CASSRIRGTGELFF

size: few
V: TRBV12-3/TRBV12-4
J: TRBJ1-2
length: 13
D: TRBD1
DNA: TGTGCCAGCAGCCTACAGGGGATCTATGGCTACACCTTC
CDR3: CASSLQGIYGYTF

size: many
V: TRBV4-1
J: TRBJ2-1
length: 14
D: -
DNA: TGCGCCAGCAGCCAAGATCCGAGGGGGGGGCTCGAGTTCTTC
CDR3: CASSQDPRGGLEFF

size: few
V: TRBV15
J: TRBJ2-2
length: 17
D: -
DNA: TGTGCCACCAGCAGGATGGGTGGGACACTGAACACCGGGGAGCTGTTTTTT
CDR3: CATSRMGGTLNTGELFF

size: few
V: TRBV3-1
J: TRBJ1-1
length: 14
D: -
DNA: TGTGCCAGCAGCTTTCAGGCGTTGAACACTGAAGCTTTCTTT
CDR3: CASSFQALNTEAFF

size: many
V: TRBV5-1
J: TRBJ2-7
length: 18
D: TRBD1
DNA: TGCGCCAGCAGCTTGGCTCCCTATCGACAGGGGAGCTCCTACGAGCAGTACTTC
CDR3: CASSLAPYRQGSSYEQYF

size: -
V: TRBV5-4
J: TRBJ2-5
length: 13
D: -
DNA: TGTGCCAGCAGCCGCGAAGGGCAAGAGACCCAGTACTTC
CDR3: CASSREGQETQYF

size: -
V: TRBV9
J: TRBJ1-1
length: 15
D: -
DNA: TGTGCCAGCAACGAGCCAGGGCTCATGAACACTGAAGCTTTCTTT
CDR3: CASNEPGLMNTEAFF

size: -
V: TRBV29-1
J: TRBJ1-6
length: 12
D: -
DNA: TGCAGCGTTGATCCAGCCAGGTCACCCCTCCACTTT
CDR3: CSVDPARSPLHF

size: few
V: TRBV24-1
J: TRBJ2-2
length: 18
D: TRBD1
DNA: TGTGCCACCAGTGATTTGCAATCCCGAGGACAGGGGGCCGGGGAGCTGTTTTTT
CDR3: CATSDLQSRGQGAGELFF

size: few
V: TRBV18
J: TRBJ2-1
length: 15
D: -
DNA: TGTGCCAGCTCCTCAGCGGACCCCACCTACAATGAGCAGTTCTTC
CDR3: CASSSADPTYNEQFF

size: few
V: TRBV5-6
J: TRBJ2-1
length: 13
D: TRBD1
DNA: TGTGCCAGCAGCCTGGGACAGTCCAGTGAGCAGTTCTTC
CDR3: CASSLGQSSEQFF

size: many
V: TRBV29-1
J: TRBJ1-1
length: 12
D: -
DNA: TGCAGCGCCGGGACGGCGAACACTGAAGCTTTCTTT
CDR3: CSAGTANTEAFF

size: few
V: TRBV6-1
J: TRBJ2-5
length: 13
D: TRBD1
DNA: TGTGCCAGCAGAGAGACAGGGCAAGAGACCCAGTACTTC
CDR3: CASRETGQETQYF

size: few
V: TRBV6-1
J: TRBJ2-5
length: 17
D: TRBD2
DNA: TGTGCCAGCAGCCTTACCCCGCTAGGGGGGAGCGGGGGGACCCAGTACTTC
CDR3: CASSLTPLGGSGGTQYF

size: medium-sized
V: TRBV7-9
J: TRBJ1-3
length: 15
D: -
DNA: TGTGCCAGCAGCTTAGAAAAGGGCCGTGGAAACACCATATATTTT
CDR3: CASSLEKGRGNTIYF

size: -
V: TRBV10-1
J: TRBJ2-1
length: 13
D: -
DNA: TGCGCCAGCAGTGACCCTAGCTACAATGAGCAGTTCTTC
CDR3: CASSDPSYNEQFF

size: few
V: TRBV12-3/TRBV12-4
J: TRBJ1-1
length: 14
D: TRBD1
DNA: TGTGCCAGCAGCGACCAGGGGGGTTACACTGAAGCTTTCTTT
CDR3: CASSDQGGYTEAFF

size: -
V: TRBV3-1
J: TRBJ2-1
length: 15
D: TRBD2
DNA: TGTGCCAGCAGCCTACGAGCGGGGGGGCCGGGTGAGCAGTTCTTC
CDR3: CASSLRAGGPGEQFF

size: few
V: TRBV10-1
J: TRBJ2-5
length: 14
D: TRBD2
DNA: TGCGCCAGCAGTGAGCTAGCGGGACCGGGGAACCAGTACTTC
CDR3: CASSELAGPGNQYF

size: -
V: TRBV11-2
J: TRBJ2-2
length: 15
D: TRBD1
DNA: TGTGCCAGCAACTCAGGGAGACAGGGCGCCGGGGAGCTGTTTTTT
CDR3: CASNSGRQGAGELFF

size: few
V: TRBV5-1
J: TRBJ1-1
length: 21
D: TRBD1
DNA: TGCGCCAGCAGCTTGACCCGAGGTCAGACAACATCTTACAGGGGAAGCACTGAAGCTTTCTTT
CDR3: CASSLTRGQTTSYRGSTEAFF